The next 22 T cell receptor beta chains were all read from a single sample in a study of CD8 T cells in Susac syndrome. The RNA input was roughly 0.45 to 1 ug, and it was reverse transcribed with random hexamers. TCRdb passed the immunoSEQ multiplex PCR reads through MiXCR, listing each CDR3 protein once. Of under 200,000 distinct CDR3 sequences listed, 90% to 95% are singletons. The sample consisted of CD8+ T cells from PBMCs. Source of these receptors: a human donor with multiple sclerosis.

This chain joins TRBV3-1 and TRBJ2-7; weak D call: TRBD2 (5 bases). CDR1 and CDR2 from the germline V gene are LGHDT and YNNKEL (reference sequence). The CDR3 consists of 15 residues. Trimming took 0 bases from V and 2 from J, leaving 11 bases between them. The CDR3 nucleotides are TGTGCCAGCAGCCAAGATTTCTGGAGGACCTACGAGCAGTACTTC. This gives the protein CASSQDFWRTYEQYF.

The rearrangement links TRBV11-1 to TRBJ2-5, with 7 bases fitting TRBD1. Trimming took 5 bases from V and 0 from J; bases not matched to a gene: 3. The CDR3 sequence is 14 residues long. Germline values: CDR1 SGHAT, CDR2 FQDESV (reference sequence). The CDR3 protein is CASSTDRDQETQYF. CDR3 DNA: TGTGCCAGCAGCACCGACAGGGACCAAGAGACCCAGTACTTC.

The V gene is TRBV9, the J gene TRBJ2-3, with TRBD2 as a possible D gene (5 bases). The V gene's germline CDR1 is SGDLS and CDR2 YYNGEE. This CDR3 is built from 14 residues. V lost 4 bases and J lost 3, with 12 bases in between. CDR3 sequence: CASSTGRRTDTQYF. The CDR3 DNA reads as TGTGCCAGCAGCACCGGCCGGAGGACAGATACGCAGTATTTT.

The rearrangement joins TRBV6-6 to TRBJ1-2; D might be TRBD1 (5 bases). The germline V gene has CDR1 MNHNY and CDR2 SVGAGI (reference sequence). Trimming took 2 bases from V and 5 from J, leaving 12 bases between them. This CDR3 is built from 14 residues. The CDR3 nucleotides read TGTGCCAGCAGTTACCGGGGGGGATGGTATGGCTACACCTTC. It yields the protein CASSYRGGWYGYTF.

This chain joins TRBV6-5 and TRBJ1-2; 10 bases align to TRBD1. J gave up 3 bases and V 7 bases, and 5 bases lay outside the gene matches. Germline lookup yields CDR1 MNHEY and CDR2 SVGAGI. The CDR3 contains 14 residues. DNA for the CDR3: TGTGCCAGCAATCCGGGACAGGGGTACTATGGCTACACCTTC. This codes for CASNPGQGYYGYTF.

The J gene is TRBJ2-5, the V gene TRBV7-9; the match to TRBD2 covers 10 bases. CDR3 length: 16 residues. J lost 1 base, V lost 4 bases, and 6 bases had no gene match. CDR1 is SEHNR, CDR2 FQNEAQ, per germline (reference sequence). The CDR3 here is CASSSSSGRLQETQYF. In DNA form, the CDR3 reads TGTGCCAGCAGCTCCTCTAGCGGGAGACTCCAAGAGACCCAGTACTTC.

The rearrangement joins TRBV13 to TRBJ1-1; D gene unclear. Trimming removed 4 bases from V and 5 bases from J, with 17 bases in between. The CDR3 has 15 residues. Germline V gene lookup returns CDR1 PRHDT and CDR2 FYEKMQ (reference sequence). The CDR3 DNA reads as TGTGCCAGCAGCTCCGGGGAGACCACCCTGACTGAAGCTTTCTTT. Its protein is CASSSGETTLTEAFF.

The chain has TRBV9 and TRBJ1-1; a possible D gene is TRBD1 (6 bases). From germline, CDR1 is SGDLS and CDR2 YYNGEE. There are 14 residues in the CDR3. V was trimmed by 3 bases and J by 3 bases, leaving 12 bases between them. The CDR3 here is CASSARNRDTEAFF. The CDR3 nucleotides are TGTGCCAGCAGCGCCCGGAACAGGGACACTGAAGCTTTCTTT.

This chain uses TRBV2 with TRBJ2-3; 10 bases fit TRBD1. The CDR3 sequence is 15 residues long. CDR1 is SNHLY and CDR2 is FYNNEI in the germline V gene. The V and J ends lost 5 bases and 7 bases, in that order; junction bases with no gene match: 9. Here the CDR3 reads CASSWYGTGDHTQYF. The CDR3 DNA sequence: TGTGCCAGCAGTTGGTACGGGACAGGGGACCATACGCAGTATTTT.

The genes are TRBV7-9 and TRBJ2-1; D possibly matches TRBD1 or TRBD2 (5 bases each). This CDR3 region has 13 residues. Trimming removed 10 bases from V and 2 bases from J, with 12 bases in between. CDR1 is SEHNR and CDR2 is FQNEAQ in the germline V gene (reference sequence). CDR3 protein: CATLGTTYNEQFF. Here the CDR3 DNA reads TGTGCCACCCTCGGGACGACCTACAATGAGCAGTTCTTC.

The chain links TRBV13 to TRBJ2-3; 7 nucleotides line up with TRBD2. The CDR3 has 14 residues. Per germline, CDR1 PRHDT and CDR2 FYEKMQ (reference sequence). Trimming took 0 bases from V and 4 from J; bases not matched to a gene: 1. CDR3 bases: TGTGCCAGCAGCTTAGGCACTAGCGCAGATACGCAGTATTTT. Amino acids: CASSLGTSADTQYF.

The V call is TRBV9, the J call TRBJ2-3, with 7 bases matching TRBD1. The germline V gene encodes CDR1 SGDLS and CDR2 YYNGEE. With 4 bases clipped from V and 0 bases from J, the junction kept 5 bases outside the gene matches. CDR3 size: 15 residues. The CDR3 loop reads CASSRGTASTDTQYF. The CDR3 coding sequence is TGTGCCAGCAGCCGAGGGACAGCGAGCACAGATACGCAGTATTTT.

The CDR3 is CASNLMPRETQYF. For the CDR3, the DNA is TGTGCCAGCAATCTCATGCCGCGGGAGACCCAGTACTTC. The chain links TRBV28 to TRBJ2-5; D is unresolved. The CDR3 spans 13 residues. The germline V gene encodes CDR1 MDHEN and CDR2 SYDVKM. Deletions cut 7 bases from V and 5 bases from J, with 14 bases between.

V is TRBV4-1 and J is TRBJ2-7, with D possibly TRBD1 on 6 matching bases. The CDR3 is 15 amino acids. CDR1 MGHRA and CDR2 YSYEKL come from the germline V gene. Trimming left V 0 bases short and J 6 bases short, with 15 bases between. The CDR3 sequence: CASSQDRGGFVEQYF. In nucleotides, the CDR3 is TGCGCCAGCAGCCAAGATCGTGGGGGCTTTGTCGAGCAGTACTTC.

This chain connects TRBV5-6 to TRBJ2-7; no firm D call. V was pared by 0 bases and J by 3 bases, with 16 bases between. The CDR3 loop spans 16 amino acids. Germline V lookup: CDR1 SGHDT, CDR2 YYEEEE. CDR3 in DNA: TGTGCCAGCAGCTTGGACAGTTCGGGTGGTGTCTACGAGCAGTACTTC. As protein: CASSLDSSGGVYEQYF.

The chain is built from TRBV6-5 and TRBJ2-3; D gene uncertain. Germline V gene data show CDR1 as MNHEY and CDR2 as SVGAGI. The CDR3 is made up of 16 amino acids. Deletions cut 2 bases from V and 0 bases from J, with 12 bases between. The CDR3 here is CASSYEAATSTDTQYF. The DNA of the CDR3 is TGTGCCAGCAGTTACGAGGCAGCTACTAGCACAGATACGCAGTATTTT.

The chain is built from TRBV5-4 and TRBJ1-2, with 9 bases lining up with TRBD1. The CDR3 has 14 residues. V shed 6 bases, J shed 2 bases, and the junction held 5 bases outside the gene matches. Germline V gives CDR1 SGHNT, CDR2 YYREEE (reference sequence). CDR3 amino acids: CASIGDRVNYGYTF. CDR3 nucleotide sequence: TGTGCCAGCATCGGGGACAGGGTAAACTATGGCTACACCTTC.

This clonotype came up once. CDR3 amino acids: CATDRGGSLNEQYF. CDR3 in DNA: TGTGCCACCGACAGAGGAGGGAGTCTTAACGAGCAGTACTTC. The chain recombines TRBV15 with TRBJ2-7, with a tentative D call TRBD2 (6 bases). This CDR3 is built from 14 residues. V lost 8 bases, J lost 5 bases, and 19 bases lay in between. CDR1 and CDR2 (germline): LNHNV, YYDKDF (reference sequence).

The CDR3 DNA reads as TGTGCCAGCAGTTTAAAGACCCGGCAGTTCTTC. This encodes CASSLKTRQFF. The genes are TRBV5-4 and TRBJ2-1, with D unclear. Between the trimmed V and J ends, which lost 5 bases and 12 bases, there was a span of 12 bases. CDR1 is SGHNT, CDR2 YYREEE, per germline (reference sequence). CDR3 length: 11 residues. Full variable domain (remainder filled in from reference TRBV5-4 and TRBJ2-1): ETGVTQSPTHLIKTRGQQVTLRCSSQSGHNTVSWYQQALGQGPQFIFQYYREEENGRGNFPPRFSGLQFPNYSSELNVNALELDDSALYLCASSLKTRQFFGPGTRLTVL.

V usage is TRBV12-3 or TRBV12-4 and J usage is TRBJ2-1; 8 bases are a match to TRBD2. This CDR3 has 15 amino acids. V lost 4 bases to trimming and J lost 8 bases; unmatched junction nucleotides: 10. CDR3 region: CASSSRTGLAHEQFF. In nucleotides, the CDR3 is TGTGCCAGCAGTTCCCGAACCGGACTAGCACATGAGCAGTTCTTC.

The V and J genes are TRBV29-1 and TRBJ2-7; maybe TRBD1 (5 bases). This CDR3 contains 14 residues. The V and J ends lost 0 bases and 6 bases respectively, with 15 bases between them. Germline CDR1 and CDR2: SQVTM and ANQGSEA. CDR3 sequence (DNA): TGCAGCGTTGAAGAGGGGCGGACATCAGGCGAGCAGTACTTC. It specifies CSVEEGRTSGEQYF.

The chain uses TRBV28 and TRBJ1-5; D possibly corresponds to TRBD1 (5 bases). From germline, CDR1 is MDHEN and CDR2 SYDVKM. V lost 6 bases and J lost 9, with 15 bases in between. The CDR3 runs to 13 residues. CDR3 protein: CASRRGLRAPQHF. Here the CDR3 DNA reads TGTGCCAGCAGACGGGGACTGAGGGCGCCCCAGCATTTT.